The source of this T cell receptor beta chain is a study of CD8+ T cells in alopecia areata. Whole-study findings and limits: Numerous clones, expanded in lesions, remained in scalp and blood during tofacitinib.

The treatment was: oral pan-JAK inhibitor, 5-10 mg twice daily. On this clone itself: Its antigen is still unknown.

As the sequencing template, cDNA was produced by extracting RNA and reverse transcribing it. Here immunoSEQ multiplex PCR was the method, and the copy in TCRdb shows in-frame clones only, minus some. The sample shows about 290,000 clones, about 62% of them seen only once. The CDR3 runs 14 residues. V dropped 4 bases and J dropped 2 bases, with 12 bases sitting between them. Germline V gives CDR1 MDHEN, CDR2 SYDVKM. The sequence was obtained from a human donor with alopecia areata. The chain combines TRBV28 with TRBJ2-7; D not certain. Sequencing used CD4+ T cells sorted from blood, obtained at week 24, from a patient treated with tofacitinib. The CDR3: CASSSPAETYEQYF. For the CDR3, the DNA is TGTGCCAGCAGTTCCCCTGCAGAGACCTACGAGCAGTACTTC.